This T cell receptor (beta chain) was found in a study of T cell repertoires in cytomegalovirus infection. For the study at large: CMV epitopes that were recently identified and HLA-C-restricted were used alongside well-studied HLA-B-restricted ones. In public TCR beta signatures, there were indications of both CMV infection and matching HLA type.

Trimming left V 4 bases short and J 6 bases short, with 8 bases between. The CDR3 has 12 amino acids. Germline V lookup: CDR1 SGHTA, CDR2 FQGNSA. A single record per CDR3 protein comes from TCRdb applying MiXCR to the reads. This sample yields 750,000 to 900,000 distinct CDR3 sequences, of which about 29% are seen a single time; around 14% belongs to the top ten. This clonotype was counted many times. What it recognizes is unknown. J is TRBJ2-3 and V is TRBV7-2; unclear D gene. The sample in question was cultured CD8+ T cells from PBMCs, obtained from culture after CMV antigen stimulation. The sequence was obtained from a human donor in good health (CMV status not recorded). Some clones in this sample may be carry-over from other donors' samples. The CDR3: CASSSLGDTQYF. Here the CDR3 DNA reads TGTGCCAGCAGCTCTCTGGGGGATACGCAGTATTTT.